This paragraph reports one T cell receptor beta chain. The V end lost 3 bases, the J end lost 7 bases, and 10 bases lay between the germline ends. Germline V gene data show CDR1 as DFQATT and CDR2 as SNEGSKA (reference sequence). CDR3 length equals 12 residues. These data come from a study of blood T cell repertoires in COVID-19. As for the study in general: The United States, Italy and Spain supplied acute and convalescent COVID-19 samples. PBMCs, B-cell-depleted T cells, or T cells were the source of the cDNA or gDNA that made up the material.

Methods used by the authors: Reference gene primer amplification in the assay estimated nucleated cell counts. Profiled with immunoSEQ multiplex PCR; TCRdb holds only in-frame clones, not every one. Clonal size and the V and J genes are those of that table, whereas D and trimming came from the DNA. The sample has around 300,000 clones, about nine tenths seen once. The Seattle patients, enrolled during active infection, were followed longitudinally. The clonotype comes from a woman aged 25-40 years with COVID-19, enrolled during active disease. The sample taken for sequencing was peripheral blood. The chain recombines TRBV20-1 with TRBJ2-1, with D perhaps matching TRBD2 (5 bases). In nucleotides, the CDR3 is TGCAGTGCTAGTGGTGCGGGTAATGAGCAGTTCTTC. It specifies CSASGAGNEQFF.